The TCR beta chain described here comes from a study of blood T cell repertoires in COVID-19. TCRdb's copy holds only in-frame clones and misses some; the assay was immunoSEQ multiplex PCR. The top ten clones hold 10% of a sample with approximately 200,000 clones, 87% of them seen once. The CDR3 totals 18 residues. This rearrangement joins TRBV21-1 to TRBJ2-2; the tabulated D call, TRBD2, remains unverified against the DNA. TRBV21-1 is deemed a pseudogene. Sequenced input: PBMCs or T cells enriched from blood (not recorded which). This clonotype was sampled from a man aged 18 to 35 with acute COVID-19. CDR3 amino acids: CASSPNYLAGLSNGELFF. Here the CDR3 DNA reads TGTGCCAGCAGCCCCAACTACCTGGCGGGACTGAGCAACGGGGAGCTGTTTTTT.